This T cell receptor beta chain was identified during a study of cytomegalovirus exposure and HLA in healthy donors. Nobody wrote down the CMV serostatus of this donor. Vbeta (60) and Jbeta (13) primers were used in the PCR. Only in-frame clones appear in the TCRdb table, and some are missing; sequencing was by immunoSEQ multiplex PCR. The sample holds 120,000 or so clones, 60% to 85% seen once. Study results and caveats: Productive status was seen about 87% or about 30% of the time for most TCR beta V segments in an earlier analysis. The study flagged approximately 180 TCR beta chains as cytomegalovirus-associated.

Germline V lookup: CDR1 MNHEY, CDR2 SMNVEV (reference sequence). The CDR3 contains 14 residues. With 6 bases clipped from V and 6 bases from J, the junction kept 7 bases outside the gene matches. About this clone itself: Its antigen is undetermined.

V is TRBV27 and J is TRBJ2-1, with 8 bases that match TRBD2. The sequenced material came from PBMCs. This receptor was identified in a human donor in good health. The CDR3 nucleotides are TGTGCCAGCAGCCAAGGCGGGGGGCCCAATGAGCAGTTCTTC. Translating it yields CASSQGGGPNEQFF.